This T cell receptor beta chain was recovered during a study of T cell repertoires in aging, cancer and after chemotherapy. TCR beta rearrangements were amplified from peripheral blood genomic DNA. Multiplex touch-down PCR with TRB-A/B primers amplified rearranged V-D-J TRB sequences. A single record per CDR3 protein comes from TCRdb applying MiXCR to the multiplex PCR reads. The table records some 19,000 distinct CDR3 sequences, roughly 35% of them present only once. V was pared by 7 bases and J by 4 bases, with 12 bases between. Germline loops: CDR1 GTSNPN, CDR2 SVGIG (reference sequence). This CDR3 is 12 amino acids long.

The J gene is TRBJ2-3, the V gene TRBV30, with D perhaps TRBD1 or TRBD2 (5 bases each). The specimen was blood. The TCR originated in a human donor with a solid tumor. CDR3 DNA: TGTGCCTATTTATTGGGGGCAGATACGCAGTATTTT. Its protein product is CAYLLGADTQYF.